The entry below describes one T cell receptor (beta chain). What it binds is not known. Data came from immunoSEQ multiplex PCR; TCRdb stores just in-frame clones and leaves some out. This sample has about 60,000 clones, with approximately 86% found just once. The CDR3 extends over 16 amino acids. Germline trimming cut 4 bases from V and 7 bases from J; bases unmatched to any gene: 11. Germline V gene sequence: CDR1 LNHDA, CDR2 SQIVND (reference sequence). This entry comes from a study of OX40 agonist ivuxolimab in advanced cancers. Study information: It was ivuxolimab, an agonistic anti-OX40 (CD134) antibody, that patients were treated with. Study findings and constraints: Some of the lowest clonal expansion was seen in partial responders at 0.1-3.0 mg/kg. Compared with CD4+, CD8+ T cells on average had more expanded clones.

Sampling times: baseline, cycle 4 day 1, cycle 7 day 1. The chain has TRBV19 and TRBJ2-1; TRBD1 matches 9 bases. The sequencing here drew on CD4+ or CD8+ T cells sorted from blood, taken in a trial of the OX40 agonist ivuxolimab. This receptor was obtained from an adult with an advanced solid tumor such as melanoma, head and neck, liver or kidney cancer. The CDR3 DNA sequence: TGTGCCAGTAGTACGAGGGGGTCGACAGGGGGTAATGAGCAGTTCTTC. This gives the protein CASSTRGSTGGNEQFF.